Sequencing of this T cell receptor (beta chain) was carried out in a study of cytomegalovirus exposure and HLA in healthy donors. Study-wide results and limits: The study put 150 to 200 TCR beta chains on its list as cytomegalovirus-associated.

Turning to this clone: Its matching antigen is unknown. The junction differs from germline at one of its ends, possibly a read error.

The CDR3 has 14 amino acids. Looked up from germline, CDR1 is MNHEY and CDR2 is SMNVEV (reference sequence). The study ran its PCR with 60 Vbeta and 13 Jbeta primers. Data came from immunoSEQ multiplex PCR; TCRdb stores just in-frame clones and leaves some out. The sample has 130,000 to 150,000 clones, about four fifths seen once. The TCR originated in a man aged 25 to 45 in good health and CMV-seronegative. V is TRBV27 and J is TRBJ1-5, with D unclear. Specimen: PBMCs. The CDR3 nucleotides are TGTGCCAGCAGTCGCGAGGGAGGCAATCAGCCCCAGAATTTT. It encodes CASSREGGNQPQNF.